This TCR beta chain originates from a study of breast tumors, draining lymph nodes, adjacent tissues listed by TCRdb under 2016. About the study as a whole: Breast cancer patients provided tumor, adjacent nontumor tissue and axillary lymph nodes, and the study compared the TCR beta repertoires across these three sources. In human breast cancer, the study set out to assess how tumor, surrounding tissue and draining lymph node repertoires relate to one another and whether T cells might be exchanged between them. Broad study findings and their caveats: Tumor T-cell repertoires showed less diversity than lymph node repertoires and more diversity than nontumor tissue repertoires, and tumor T-cell repertoires showed preferential V and J gene usage. A scenario in which most tumor T cells derive from the lymph node and then expand within tumor tissue was judged to be consistent with the data. The similarity between tumor and nontumor tissue repertoires was significantly greater in luminal-like breast cancer than in basal-like breast cancer. Rather than being directly demonstrated, the conclusion that tumor T cells originate in lymph nodes was presented as consistent with a hypothesis.

From the germline V gene, CDR1 is MGHRA and CDR2 is YSYEKL. There are 16 amino acids in the CDR3, from cysteine to phenylalanine inclusive. The sequence is cut down to CDR3 DNA, 48 bases in frame from base 1. The V and J ends are trimmed by 2 bases and 4 bases, leaving 17 bases between them. The axillary draining lymph nodes of breast cancer patients were the source of the lymph node samples. On this clonotype itself: This clone's antigen is unknown. No much larger clone exists at a distance of one base, and base qualities are not known.

Sequencing used an Illumina HiSeq 2000. TCR beta chain libraries were generated through multiplex PCR amplification. The amplified TCR beta chain products were analyzed by high-throughput sequencing. The public reads were reanalyzed by TCRdb: fastp trimming at Q25, MiXCR alignment, in-frame beta chains only. A single entry per CDR3 protein holds the most common genes and DNA from its merged rows. Counted in this sample were 100,000 to 150,000 distinct CDR3 sequences; 20% to 25% of them appeared once. In total, the top ten clones hold around 2.7% of the sample. This TCR came from a female donor with breast cancer. Some clones in this sample may be carry-over from other donors' samples. Sequenced: axillary lymph node tissue. The chain is made from TRBV4-1 and TRBJ2-5, with TRBD2 perhaps the D gene, on 7 matching bases. The encoded CDR3 is CASSQSGGNAGETQYF. The DNA reads as follows: TGCGCCAGCAGCCAATCGGGGGGCAACGCCGGAGAGACCCAGTACTTC.